This TCR beta chain stems from a study of human T cells and chemical hapten exposure. Study at large: Slight differences in pooled library volume were the main source of varying TCR yields across samples. Study results and limitations: No shift was seen in TCRs above 1 in 1000 frequency with DPC sensitization.

Time point denoted: healthy volunteer bleed at 6 weeks. Total RNA extraction was carried out from unfractionated whole blood. Unique molecular identifiers were linked by the library to individual cDNA molecules. MiXCR was run by TCRdb on the RACE reads, yielding one entry per CDR3 protein. The sample carries roughly 43,000 distinct CDR3 sequences, about 3.5% recorded once. With regard to this clonotype: Its antigen is unidentified.

Trimming stripped 5 bases from V and 3 bases from J, with 21 bases between. CDR1 is SEHNR, CDR2 FQNEAQ, per germline (reference sequence). CDR3 length: 17 amino acids. This receptor was obtained from a human donor in good health. Some clones in this sample may be carry-over from other donors' samples. Sequenced: whole blood. This chain connects TRBV7-9 to TRBJ2-3, with D unclear. CDR3 amino acids: CASSPPSNGVWTDTQYF. For the CDR3, the DNA is TGTGCCAGCAGCCCACCGAGCAATGGGGTTTGGACAGATACGCAGTATTTT.